The 10 T cell receptor beta chains below were found in one sample sequenced in a study of T cell clonality in common variable immunodeficiency. Data came from immunoSEQ multiplex PCR; TCRdb stores just in-frame clones and leaves some out. The sample presents 57,000 or so clones, none singletons. Sequenced: peripheral blood mononuclear cells. All receptors come from a person between 18 and 69 years old in good health.

This clone was recorded many times. Sequencing ends 3 residues short of the CDR3 end; the germline J gene provides the rest. The V call is TRBV5-6, the J call TRBJ2-7; 11 nucleotides line up with TRBD2. CDR1 and CDR2 (germline): SGHDT, YYEEEE. V shed 0 bases and J 4 bases; nucleotides not matched to a gene: 3. This CDR3 region has 15 residues. CDR3 DNA, as far as it was read: TGTGCCAGCAGCTTGGTGACTAGCGGGATGTACGAG. Residues: CASSLVTSGMYE. The entire CDR3 protein is CASSLVTSGMYEQYF.

This clone was seen many times. Read coverage stops 3 residues before the CDR3 terminus; the germline J gene supplies the remainder. This chain links TRBV5-1 with TRBJ1-4; 7 bases are a match to TRBD1. The CDR3 is made up of 17 amino acids. From germline, CDR1 is SGHRS and CDR2 YFSETQ. Trimming took 0 bases from V and 1 from J; bases not matched to a gene: 6. The CDR3 bases that were read are TGCGCCAGCAGCTTGGCCGAAGGGGGCCGAACTAATGAAAAA. This translates into CASSLAEGGRTNEK. The entire CDR3 is CASSLAEGGRTNEKLFF.

In its sample, this clone was seen many times. The sequence runs out 3 residues before the end of the CDR3; the remainder is reconstructed from the germline J gene. The gene calls are TRBV10-1 and TRBJ2-3; 10 nucleotides match TRBD2. The CDR3 consists of 15 residues. V was pared by 1 base and J by 5 bases, with 3 bases of the junction left unmatched. Per the germline V gene, CDR1 is WNHNN and CDR2 is SYGVQD (reference sequence). CDR3 amino acids: CASSELGTSVDTQYF. The CDR3 DNA, read in part, is TGCGCCAGCAGTGAGTTAGGGACTAGCGTAGATACG.

This clone was recorded many times. CDR3 residues: CASSRTSGTGQETQYF. CDR3 DNA (partial): TGCGCCAGCAGCAGAACTAGCGGGACAGGACAAGAGACC. The gene calls are TRBV5-1 and TRBJ2-5; TRBD2 aligns across 10 bases. The sequence runs out 3 residues before the end of the CDR3; the remainder is reconstructed from the germline J gene. In germline, CDR1 is SGHRS, CDR2 YFSETQ. The length of the CDR3 is 16 residues. V lost 4 bases to trimming and J lost 2 bases; unmatched junction nucleotides: 8.

This clone showed up many times. The missing CDR3 end, 3 residues past where the read stops, is filled in from the germline J gene. The chain carries TRBV10-3 and TRBJ2-3; 12 bases fit TRBD2. The trim removed 0 bases at V and 4 bases at J, leaving 2 bases unmatched. Germline lookup yields CDR1 ENHRY and CDR2 SYGVKD. CDR3 length: 16 residues. The CDR3 bases that were read are TGTGCCATCAGTGAGTCGACTAGCGGGAGCCCAGATACG. Translating it yields CAISESTSGSPDT. The entire CDR3 is CAISESTSGSPDTQYF.

This clone was picked up many times. The read ends 3 residues before the CDR3 terminus; that terminus is restored from the germline J gene. V and J are TRBV20-1 and TRBJ2-1, with TRBD2 identical over 9 bases. The ends lost 0 bases at V and 8 bases at J; junction bases unmatched: 11. The germline gives CDR1 DFQATT, CDR2 SNEGSKA (reference sequence). The length of the CDR3 is 16 residues. CDR3 loop: CSAREWGSSGNYEQFF. CDR3 bases read: TGCAGTGCTAGAGAATGGGGGTCTAGCGGGAACTATGAG.

CDR3 bases read: TGCAGTGCCACGGGACAGAGCCATTCCTTTTATGGC. It translates to CSATGQSHSFYG. The CDR3 as a whole reads CSATGQSHSFYGYTF. The gene calls are TRBV20-1 and TRBJ1-2; the match to TRBD1 covers 7 bases. Read coverage stops 3 residues before the CDR3 terminus; the germline J gene supplies the remainder. The CDR3 extends over 15 amino acids. Germline trimming cut 6 bases from V and 5 bases from J; bases unmatched to any gene: 15. In germline, CDR1 is DFQATT, CDR2 SNEGSKA (reference sequence).

This clone was counted ten times or more. The read terminates 3 residues before the CDR3 end, so the remaining end is supplied by the germline J gene. This rearrangement joins TRBV28 to TRBJ2-7; D is possibly TRBD2 (5 bases). The CDR3 loop spans 15 amino acids. Germline CDR1 reads MDHEN; CDR2 reads SYDVKM. Trimming left V 6 bases short and J 4 bases short, with 19 bases between. Here the CDR3 reads CASSGVWGETYEQYF. Incomplete CDR3 DNA: TGTGCCAGCAGCGGGGTATGGGGAGAGACATACGAG.

This clone was observed many times. The read ends 3 residues before the CDR3 terminus; that terminus is restored from the germline J gene. The rearrangement links TRBV19 to TRBJ2-7; TRBD1 is a possible D gene (6 bases). The CDR3 has 12 amino acids. CDR1 and CDR2 from the germline V gene are LNHDA and SQIVND (reference sequence). The V gene lost 4 bases and the J gene lost 4 bases, with 8 bases spanning the gap. The CDR3: CASSRGPYEQYF. CDR3 bases read: TGTGCCAGTAGTAGGGGGCCGTACGAG.

This clone came up many times. Sequencing ends 3 residues short of the CDR3 end; the germline J gene provides the rest. The rearrangement joins TRBV12-3 or TRBV12-4 to TRBJ2-1; 14 nucleotides align to TRBD2. The CDR3 extends over 20 amino acids. V shed 1 base, J shed 0 bases, and the junction held 8 bases outside the gene matches. The DNA read from the CDR3 is TGTGCCAGCAGTTTAGGACTAGCGGGAGGGCCCAGGAGCTCCTACAATGAG. Protein sequence: CASSLGLAGGPRSSYNE. The full CDR3 is CASSLGLAGGPRSSYNEQFF.